Presented here are 21 T cell receptor beta chains from one specimen sequenced in a study of T-cell reconstitution after alpha-beta-depleted transplantation in children. TCRbeta library preparation incorporated unique molecular identifiers. In TCRdb, the PCR reads were re-called with MiXCR into one record per CDR3 protein. Here the sample spans some 200,000 distinct CDR3 sequences, about 14% being singletons. Sequences were derived from PBMCs from the stem cell graft donor, sampled from the stem cell graft. The receptors here all came from a human donor who donated a stem cell graft to a child with acute lymphoblastic leukemia.

This clonotype was seen ten or more times. J is TRBJ2-1 and V is TRBV5-1; tentative D call: TRBD1 (6 bases). V lost 1 base and J lost 1, with 9 bases in between. Germline CDR1 reads SGHRS; CDR2 reads YFSETQ. The CDR3 length is 15 residues. CDR3 DNA sequence: TGCGCCAGCAGCTTGCAGGGGTCTTCCTACAATGAGCAGTTCTTC. It encodes CASSLQGSSYNEQFF.

This clonotype was counted at least ten times. This chain uses TRBV28 with TRBJ1-5; no clear D. V gave up 3 bases and J gave up 4 bases, with 7 bases separating them. The CDR3 totals 13 residues. The germline V gene has CDR1 MDHEN and CDR2 SYDVKM. The CDR3 here is CASSFIRNQPQHF. The CDR3 DNA reads TGTGCCAGCAGTTTCATCCGAAATCAGCCCCAGCATTTT.

This clonotype was recorded many times. This sequence joins TRBV7-9 and TRBJ2-7, with a possible D match to TRBD1 (6 bases). Trimming cost V 1 base and J 9 bases, with 10 bases left between them. The CDR3 contains 12 residues. Per germline, CDR1 SEHNR and CDR2 FQNEAQ (reference sequence). CDR3 coding DNA: TGTGCCAGCAGCTTAGGGGACATGCGGCAGTACTTC. Encoded protein: CASSLGDMRQYF.

This clonotype was seen many times. J is TRBJ2-3 and V is TRBV3-1; D remains ambiguous. V lost 4 bases and J lost 4, with 0 bases in between. Per the germline V gene, CDR1 is LGHDT and CDR2 is YNNKEL (reference sequence). CDR3 length: 10 residues. CDR3 bases: TGTGCCAGCAGCCCAGATACGCAGTATTTT. This sequence encodes CASSPDTQYF.

This clonotype was counted at least ten times. This chain connects TRBV12-3 or TRBV12-4 to TRBJ2-5, with D perhaps matching TRBD2 (5 bases). The CDR3 is 16 residues long. V lost 4 bases and J 1 base, leaving 16 bases between the germline ends. The CDR3 region has the DNA TGTGCCAGCAGTTCACGGGCGCGGAGGATCCAAGAGACCCAGTACTTC. Its translation: CASSSRARRIQETQYF.

This clonotype was counted many times. The chain combines TRBV5-1 with TRBJ2-5; no clear D gene. Trimming stripped 2 bases from V and 2 bases from J, with 7 bases between. In germline, CDR1 is SGHRS, CDR2 YFSETQ. The CDR3 extends over 13 amino acids. The CDR3 DNA sequence: TGCGCCAGCAGCTTAAACTTACAAGAGACCCAGTACTTC. Residues: CASSLNLQETQYF.

The table lists this clonotype with many counts. This chain uses TRBV4-1 with TRBJ1-1; 7 bases match TRBD1. CDR3 length: 15 residues. CDR1 and CDR2 (germline): MGHRA, YSYEKL. With 0 bases clipped from V and 4 bases from J, the junction kept 5 bases outside the gene matches. The CDR3 DNA sequence: TGCGCCAGCAGCCAAGATTCAGGGGGAGGCACTGAAGCTTTCTTT. Translated: CASSQDSGGGTEAFF.

This clonotype was counted at least ten times. V gene TRBV5-1 combines with J gene TRBJ1-5; the match to TRBD1 covers 7 bases. The CDR3 extends over 14 amino acids. The germline V gene encodes CDR1 SGHRS and CDR2 YFSETQ. V shed 4 bases and J 3 bases; nucleotides not matched to a gene: 4. CDR3 in DNA: TGCGCCAGCAGCCGGGACAGCTCCAATCAGCCCCAGCATTTT. Its protein is CASSRDSSNQPQHF.

There are many counts of this clonotype. This chain uses TRBV5-1 with TRBJ2-6; TRBD1 agrees at 10 bases. This CDR3 has 19 residues. Trimming cost V 3 bases and J 0 bases; bases outside gene matches: 9. The V gene's germline CDR1 is SGHRS and CDR2 YFSETQ. CDR3 loop: CASSSKPGQGISGANVLTF. Here the CDR3 DNA reads TGCGCCAGCAGCTCGAAACCGGGACAGGGGATCTCTGGGGCCAACGTCCTGACTTTC.

At least ten counts were recorded for this clonotype. This rearrangement joins TRBV12-3 or TRBV12-4 to TRBJ2-3, with D maybe TRBD2 (5 bases). V was cut by 7 bases and J by 4 bases, with 15 bases left in between. CDR3 length: 14 residues. The CDR3 DNA follows: TGTGCCAGCACCTCACTAGATCGTGCAGATACGCAGTATTTT. It is translated as CASTSLDRADTQYF.

Many counts were recorded for this clonotype. The rearrangement links TRBV12-3 or TRBV12-4 to TRBJ2-2; D not certain. This CDR3 has 13 residues. Trimming stripped 9 bases from V and 1 base from J, with 9 bases between. The CDR3 bases are TGTGCCAGTTTGGGCAGGAACACCGGGGAGCTGTTTTTT. It encodes CASLGRNTGELFF.

This clonotype was counted at least ten times. The DNA for the CDR3 is TGTGCCATCAGACCCAACAGGGACGGTTCACCCCTCCACTTT. It yields the protein CAIRPNRDGSPLHF. The V and J genes are TRBV10-3 and TRBJ1-6, with a weak D call TRBD1 (6 bases). V dropped 6 bases and J dropped 9 bases, with 15 bases sitting between them. Germline assignment: CDR1 ENHRY and CDR2 SYGVKD. This CDR3 contains 14 residues.

This chain connects TRBV19 to TRBJ1-1, with D maybe TRBD1 (6 bases). The CDR3 loop spans 16 amino acids. Germline V gene data show CDR1 as LNHDA and CDR2 as SQIVND (reference sequence). Trimming stripped 8 bases from V and 1 base from J, with 20 bases between. The CDR3 sequence: CASLTGRGLKNTEAFF. CDR3 bases: TGTGCCAGTCTAACAGGGCGGGGGCTTAAGAACACTGAAGCTTTCTTT.

This chain links TRBV7-6 with TRBJ2-5; D is uncertain. V gave up 4 bases and J gave up 9 bases, with 15 bases separating them. The V gene's germline CDR1 is SGHVS and CDR2 FNYEAQ. The length of the CDR3 is 13 residues. CDR3 sequence reads: CASSYSRLDSQYF. CDR3 nucleotide sequence: TGTGCCAGCAGCTACTCTCGACTTGATTCCCAGTACTTC. Combining the CDR3 with reference TRBV7-6 and TRBJ2-5 gives the whole variable domain GAGVSQSPRYKVTKRGQDVALRCDPISGHVSLYWYRQALGQGPEFLTYFNYEAQQDKSGLPNDRFSAERPEGSISTLTIQRTEQRDSAMYRCASSYSRLDSQYFGPGTRLLVL.

To note about this clonotype: A single base separates this from a much larger clone, so it may be a read error. CDR3 nucleotide sequence: TGCGCCAGCAGCTTGGCCCCTCGGACTTCAGGATACACTGAAGCTTTCTTT. Translated, it gives CASSLAPRTSGYTEAFF. The rearrangement joins TRBV5-1 to TRBJ1-1; D unclear. The CDR3 is made up of 17 amino acids. The V end was cut by 0 bases, the J end by 3 bases, with 18 bases between. Germline CDR1 SGHRS, CDR2 YFSETQ.

Points on this clonotype: The germline gene is not matched at one end of the junction; a read error may be the cause. The genes are TRBV12-3 or TRBV12-4 and TRBJ2-3; tentatively, D is TRBD2 (5 bases). The CDR3 sequence is 14 residues long. The DNA of the CDR3 is TGTGCCAGCAGTTTAGTGGCTAGCACAGATGCGCAGTATTTT. Translation gives CASSLVASTDAQYF.

This clonotype came up many times. V and J are TRBV19 and TRBJ2-1; 7 bases are a match to TRBD2. V lost 7 bases, J lost 7 bases, and 1 base stayed unmatched. The CDR3 runs 11 residues. The germline gives CDR1 LNHDA, CDR2 SQIVND (reference sequence). DNA for the CDR3: TGTGCCAGTATGCGGGGGAATGAGCAGTTCTTC. Amino acids: CASMRGNEQFF.

The table lists this clonotype with many counts. The chain uses TRBV11-3 and TRBJ2-1, with 10 bases identical to TRBD2. Germline V gene lookup returns CDR1 SGHNT and CDR2 YENEEA. The trim removed 1 base at V and 1 base at J, leaving 1 base unmatched. This CDR3 is 16 amino acids long. The CDR3 region has the DNA TGTGCCAGCAGCTTAGTAGCGGGAGGATCCTACAATGAGCAGTTCTTC. Encoded protein: CASSLVAGGSYNEQFF.

Ten or more counts support this clonotype. The V gene is TRBV10-3, the J gene TRBJ2-3; no clear D. The CDR3 contains 11 residues. Germline V gene data show CDR1 as ENHRY and CDR2 as SYGVKD. The V and J ends lost 6 bases and 6 bases respectively, with 7 bases between them. The CDR3 bases are TGTGCCATCAGCCCTGCTGATACGCAGTATTTT. This codes for CAISPADTQYF.

The chain has TRBV5-1 and TRBJ1-2, with a possible D match to TRBD1 (5 bases). Germline V gives CDR1 SGHRS, CDR2 YFSETQ. The CDR3 has 16 amino acids. Trimming took off 0 bases at V and 4 bases at J, with 16 bases between the two ends. The CDR3 DNA is TGCGCCAGCAGCTTGGAGTGGGGCCCAGAGGGCTATGGCTACACCTTC. It yields the protein CASSLEWGPEGYGYTF.

This rearrangement joins TRBV12-3 or TRBV12-4 to TRBJ2-1, with D perhaps being TRBD1 or TRBD2 (6 bases each). CDR3 length equals 12 residues. V was clipped by 5 bases and J by 12 bases, with 14 bases between them. As DNA, the CDR3 is TGTGCCAGCAGTCGATCACAGGGAGGGCAGTTCTTC. This gives the protein CASSRSQGGQFF.